Presented here are 24 T cell receptor beta chains from one specimen sequenced in a study of cytomegalovirus exposure and HLA in healthy donors. PCR amplification relied on 60 Vbeta primers (plus 13 Jbeta primers). The method was immunoSEQ multiplex PCR; TCRdb's version includes in-frame clones alone and lacks a portion of them. This sample has about 120,000 clones; around three quarters occur once, and the top ten carry under 7%. The sequencing sample was made of PBMCs. The source is a man aged 18 to 30 in good health and CMV-seropositive.

This clone was picked up one time. The V call is TRBV7-9, the J call TRBJ2-7, with TRBD1 identical over 9 bases. The CDR3 runs 16 residues. V dropped 5 bases and J dropped 5; count of bases not matched to a gene: 13. Germline CDR1 and CDR2: SEHNR and FQNEAQ (reference sequence). The CDR3 bases are TGTGCCAGCAGCGAACTACAGGGGGCCAATCTCGACGAGCAGTACTTC. Protein product: CASSELQGANLDEQYF. Based on the CDR3 plus reference TRBV7-9 and TRBJ2-7, the full variable domain is DTGVSQNPRHKITKRGQNVTFRCDPISEHNRLYWYRQTLGQGPEFLTYFQNEAQLEKSRLLSDRFSAERPKGSFSTLEIQRTEQGDSAMYLCASSELQGANLDEQYFGPGTRLTVT.

V is TRBV10-3 and J is TRBJ2-5; TRBD2 aligns across 8 bases. The junction had 1 base not matched to a gene; V was cut back by 3 bases and J by 4 bases. The CDR3 totals 13 residues. Germline V gene data show CDR1 as ENHRY and CDR2 as SYGVKD. The CDR3 DNA follows: TGTGCCATCAGTGACAGCGGGAGAGAGACCCAGTACTTC. This gives the protein CAISDSGRETQYF.

The chain links TRBV5-1 to TRBJ1-1; 7 positions match TRBD1. The CDR3 extends over 14 amino acids. Trimming removed 1 base from V and 6 bases from J; junction bases left unmatched: 6. Per germline, CDR1 SGHRS and CDR2 YFSETQ. CDR3: CASSLTRGQAEAFF. The DNA of the CDR3 is TGCGCCAGCAGCTTGACGAGGGGGCAAGCTGAAGCTTTCTTT.

The gene calls are TRBV9 and TRBJ1-4; no firm D call. Trimming shortened V by 0 bases and J by 8 bases, and 11 bases separated the two germline ends. The CDR3 contains 14 residues. From germline, CDR1 is SGDLS and CDR2 YYNGEE. CDR3 sequence: CASSVGEREEKLFF. The CDR3 nucleotides are TGTGCCAGCAGCGTAGGGGAGAGAGAGGAAAAACTGTTTTTT.

This chain uses TRBV27 with TRBJ2-1, with 11 bases identical to TRBD2. The CDR3 extends over 15 amino acids. Unmatched junction bases numbered 1, after V lost 6 bases and J lost 0 bases. CDR1 and CDR2 (germline): MNHEY, SMNVEV (reference sequence). The CDR3 loop reads CASRTSGTSYNEQFF. The DNA of the CDR3 is TGTGCCAGCAGGACTAGCGGGACCTCCTACAATGAGCAGTTCTTC.

The chain employs TRBV9 and TRBJ1-2; D uncertain. The CDR3 is 13 residues long. From germline, CDR1 is SGDLS and CDR2 YYNGEE. V was cut by 0 bases and J by 8 bases, with 11 bases left in between. DNA of the CDR3: TGTGCCAGCAGCGTAGGCGAGGGATCGGGCTACACCTTC. Amino acid sequence: CASSVGEGSGYTF.

The CDR3 nucleotides read TGTGCCAGCAGATCGGACAGCAACTATGGCTACACCTTC. Translated: CASRSDSNYGYTF. The rearrangement uses TRBV6-1 and TRBJ1-2; possible D gene TRBD1, 6 bases. The germline V and J ends were trimmed by 6 bases and 2 bases, with 10 bases remaining between them. The CDR3 sequence is 13 residues long. Germline lookup yields CDR1 MNHNS and CDR2 SASEGT.

The rearrangement uses TRBV2 and TRBJ1-6; 12 bases agree with TRBD1. Trimming removed 1 base from V and 7 bases from J; junction bases left unmatched: 2. Germline CDR1 SNHLY, CDR2 FYNNEI. The CDR3 is 16 amino acids. The CDR3 loop is CASSEGDRGRNSPLHF. The CDR3 bases are TGTGCCAGCAGTGAAGGGGACAGGGGGCGAAATTCACCCCTCCACTTT.

The chain carries TRBV6-6 and TRBJ1-6, with no clear D. Per germline, CDR1 MNHNY and CDR2 SVGAGI (reference sequence). The length of the CDR3 is 12 residues. This chain's CDR3 is CASMSYNSPLHF. The CDR3, as DNA: TGTGCTTCCATGTCCTATAATTCACCCCTCCACTTT.

This clone has a handful of counts. V is TRBV7-9 and J is TRBJ1-2; 11 bases match TRBD1. CDR3 length: 14 residues. The V gene end was trimmed by 7 bases and the J gene end by 2 bases; junction bases not matched to a gene: 3. The germline gives CDR1 SEHNR, CDR2 FQNEAQ (reference sequence). The CDR3 region is CASKGQGGNYGYTF. The CDR3 nucleotides read TGTGCCAGCAAGGGACAGGGGGGAAACTATGGCTACACCTTC.

The rearrangement links TRBV2 to TRBJ2-7, with TRBD1 identical over 7 bases. V shed 8 bases and J 7 bases; nucleotides not matched to a gene: 8. CDR1 and CDR2 from the germline V gene are SNHLY and FYNNEI. CDR3 size: 12 residues. The CDR3 DNA reads as TGTGCCAGCCTTGAGGGGGCTCGGGAGCAGTACTTC. Residues: CASLEGAREQYF.

The rearrangement joins TRBV6-1 to TRBJ1-1; D may be TRBD1 (6 bases). From germline, CDR1 is MNHNS and CDR2 SASEGT. V was pared by 8 bases and J by 0 bases, with 13 bases between. The CDR3 contains 14 residues. The CDR3 region has the DNA TGTGCCAGCCATCAGGGGACCTTGAACACTGAAGCTTTCTTT. It specifies CASHQGTLNTEAFF.

This chain connects TRBV19 to TRBJ1-2; 8 bases agree with TRBD1. The CDR3 sequence is 16 residues long. Trimming at V came to 3 bases and at J to 4 bases, leaving 10 bases not matched to a gene. From germline, CDR1 is LNHDA and CDR2 SQIVND (reference sequence). The CDR3, as DNA: TGTGCCAGTAGTATCAGGCCAGGGGGCATTGGCTATGGCTACACCTTC. Its translation is CASSIRPGGIGYGYTF.

The V gene is TRBV7-9, the J gene TRBJ2-7; 8 bases are a match to TRBD1. Unmatched junction bases numbered 2, after V lost 5 bases and J lost 2 bases. This CDR3 is 13 amino acids long. In germline, CDR1 is SEHNR, CDR2 FQNEAQ (reference sequence). The chain's CDR3 is CASSRQGTYEQYF. The CDR3 DNA follows: TGTGCCAGCAGCCGACAGGGGACCTACGAGCAGTACTTC.

As for this clone: A read error may account for a junction end that differs from germline. CDR3: CASSPFGDLSVF. CDR3 bases: TGTGCCAGCAGCCCCTTTGGGGACTTAAGCGTCTTC. This chain joins TRBV5-6 and TRBJ2-7; TRBD2 is a possible D gene (6 bases). The CDR3 length is 12 residues. Germline CDR1 and CDR2: SGHDT and YYEEEE.

This sequence joins TRBV7-8 and TRBJ2-2; D is unresolved. The length of the CDR3 is 12 residues. V was trimmed by 6 bases and J by 5 bases, leaving 7 bases between them. Germline CDR1 SGHVS, CDR2 FQNEAQ. The CDR3 spells CASRSRTGELFF. In DNA form, the CDR3 reads TGTGCCAGCAGGTCGAGGACCGGGGAGCTGTTTTTT.

V is TRBV2 and J is TRBJ2-1, with D possibly matching TRBD1 (5 bases). The CDR3 sequence is 13 residues long. Trimming took off 9 bases at V and 4 bases at J, with 13 bases between the two ends. Germline loops: CDR1 SNHLY, CDR2 FYNNEI. In DNA, the CDR3 is TGTGCCAGAAAAGGCAGGGTTTACAATGAGCAGTTCTTC. It yields the protein CARKGRVYNEQFF.

This chain uses TRBV5-6 with TRBJ1-1, with TRBD1 matching 8 bases. This CDR3 comprises 15 residues. J lost 3 bases, V lost 6 bases, and 10 bases had no gene match. The germline V gene encodes CDR1 SGHDT and CDR2 YYEEEE. The DNA of the CDR3 is TGTGCCAGCACCCCTGGGCAGGGGGCATACACTGAAGCTTTCTTT. The encoded protein is CASTPGQGAYTEAFF.

This clone was seen just once. The CDR3 sequence is CASSPRTLTNYGYTF. In nucleotides, the CDR3 is TGTGCCAGCAGCCCCCGGACACTTACTAACTATGGCTACACCTTC. The chain employs TRBV7-6 and TRBJ1-2; D may be TRBD1 (5 bases). CDR3 length: 15 residues. The V gene's germline CDR1 is SGHVS and CDR2 FNYEAQ. The germline V and J ends were trimmed by 5 bases and 0 bases, with 13 bases remaining between them.

On this clone: A read error may produce the germline difference seen at one junction end. This chain links TRBV5-6 with TRBJ2-4; D is possibly TRBD1 (6 bases). The CDR3 is 14 amino acids. Looked up from germline, CDR1 is SGHDT and CDR2 is YYEEEE. The CDR3 is CASSFLTGKNSQYF. The CDR3 bases are TGTGCCAGCAGCTTCCTGACAGGCAAAAACAGTCAGTACTTC.

This clone came up a few times. The chain links TRBV7-6 to TRBJ1-1, with a tentative D call TRBD1 (6 bases). The CDR3 loop spans 15 amino acids. V dropped 2 bases and J dropped 0 bases, with 10 bases sitting between them. The germline CDR1 and CDR2 sequences are SGHVS and FNYEAQ. CDR3 protein: CASSLTGQMNTEAFF. The CDR3 coding sequence is TGTGCCAGCAGCTTAACCGGACAGATGAACACTGAAGCTTTCTTT.

On this clone itself: At one boundary the junction diverges from the germline segment, which might be a read error. The rearrangement joins TRBV27 to TRBJ2-6; the match to TRBD1 covers 7 bases. The germline gives CDR1 MNHEY, CDR2 SMNVEV (reference sequence). CDR3 length: 18 residues. The CDR3 DNA sequence: TGTGCCAGCAGTCCGCGCCGACAGGGTGTCTCTGGGGCCAACGGCCTGACTTTC. As protein: CASSPRRQGVSGANGLTF.

CDR3 nucleotide sequence: TGTGCCATACGAAGGGGCGATCAAGAGACCCAGTACTTC. Its protein is CAIRRGDQETQYF. The V and J genes are TRBV7-8 and TRBJ2-5; tentative D call: TRBD1 (5 bases). The CDR3 has 13 residues. Trimming pared 10 bases from V and 2 bases from J, leaving 14 bases between. Looked up from germline, CDR1 is SGHVS and CDR2 is FQNEAQ. Supplemented by reference TRBV7-8 and TRBJ2-5, the full variable domain reads GAGVSQSPRYKVAKRGQDVALRCDPISGHVSLFWYQQALGQGPEFLTYFQNEAQLDKSGLPSDRFFAERPEGSVSTLKIQRTQQEDSAVYLCAIRRGDQETQYFGPGTRLLVL.

The rearrangement links TRBV2 to TRBJ1-5; perhaps TRBD1 as D (6 bases). CDR1 and CDR2 (germline): SNHLY, FYNNEI. There are 12 residues in the CDR3. The V end was cut by 5 bases, the J end by 9 bases, with 11 bases between. The CDR3 nucleotides are TGTGCCAGCAGTAGCACAGGGTTGCCCCAGCATTTT. Protein product: CASSSTGLPQHF.